The rows below give T cell receptor beta chains drawn from one sample of a study of graft-versus-host responses after intestinal transplantation. Clones were read by immunoSEQ multiplex PCR, and TCRdb kept only the in-frame ones, dropping some. The sample yields some 87,000 clones, 90% to 95% seen once. Their antigen targets remain unknown. The specimen comprised unstimulated CD8+ T cells sorted from spleen or lymph node cells, sampled before transplant. The origin of the receptors is a human donor who was the organ donor for an intestinal transplant. The CDR3 runs from the conserved cysteine through the conserved F or W. A D gene is named only where the DNA matches it firmly. Size values are once, few and many counts, or a class for expanded clones, and some rows have none.

TRBJ2-6 TRBV21-1 19 . . CASTRRARGLSSGANVLTF TGTGCCAGCACCCGAAGAGCTAGGGGGCTCAGCTCTGGGGCCAACGTCCTGACTTTC
TRBJ2-7 TRBV6-1 15 once TRBD1 CASREGQAPFYEQYF TGTGCCAGCAGAGAAGGACAGGCACCCTTCTACGAGCAGTACTTC
TRBJ2-1 TRBV25-1 15 . . CASSARDYSYNEQFF TGTGCCAGCAGTGCCCGAGACTACTCCTACAATGAGCAGTTCTTC
TRBJ2-7 TRBV5-4 14 . . CASSLGGSSYEQYF TGTGCCAGCAGCTTGGGTGGGAGCTCCTACGAGCAGTACTTC
TRBJ2-7 TRBV7-9 13 . TRBD2 CASSPGLGNEQYF TGTGCCAGCAGCCCGGGACTAGGGAACGAGCAGTACTTC
TRBJ2-3 TRBV10-3 18 . TRBD2 CAISGSLRLAESTDTQYF TGTGCCATCAGTGGAAGTCTGAGACTAGCGGAAAGCACAGATACGCAGTATTTT
TRBJ2-3 TRBV4-1 16 . TRBD2 CASSRRVAGDTDTQYF TGCGCCAGCAGCCGACGGGTAGCGGGTGATACAGATACGCAGTATTTT
TRBJ2-2 TRBV7-8 15 . . CASSLHTGWTGELFF TGTGCCAGCAGCTTACACACCGGGTGGACCGGGGAGCTGTTTTTT
TRBJ2-1 TRBV27 18 . TRBD2 CASSSGTGTSGTYNEQFF TGTGCCAGCAGTTCGGGGACAGGGACTAGCGGGACATACAATGAGCAGTTCTTC
TRBJ1-2 TRBV6-5 14 . TRBD1 CASRGQGINYGYTF TGTGCCAGCAGGGGACAGGGGATTAACTATGGCTACACCTTC
TRBJ2-5 TRBV7-8 17 . TRBD2 CASSLSQASGGTETQYF TGTGCCAGCAGCTTATCCCAGGCTAGCGGGGGGACAGAGACCCAGTACTTC
TRBJ1-2 TRBV4-1 15 once . CASSLRRGASYGYTF TGCGCCAGCAGCCTCCGCCGGGGGGCAAGCTATGGCTACACCTTC
TRBJ2-1 TRBV10-3 15 once TRBD1 CAIGQGQTAYNEQFF TGTGCCATCGGCCAGGGACAGACCGCTTACAATGAGCAGTTCTTC
TRBJ2-7 TRBV9 14 . . CASSAAQGGYEQYF TGTGCCAGCAGCGCCGCGCAGGGGGGCTACGAGCAGTACTTC
TRBJ2-1 TRBV29-1 18 . TRBD2 CSVDRSSGRLSSYNEQFF TGCAGCGTTGACCGGTCTAGCGGGAGGCTAAGCTCCTACAATGAGCAGTTCTTC
TRBJ2-2 TRBV5-4 16 . TRBD1 CASSLEGAGRTGELFF TGTGCCAGCAGCTTGGAGGGGGCAGGCCGAACCGGGGAGCTGTTTTTT
TRBJ2-1 TRBV29-1 11 . TRBD2 CSTGTRNEQFF TGCAGTACCGGGACTAGGAATGAGCAGTTCTTC
TRBJ2-7 TRBV11-2 16 once TRBD1 CASSTRQGRKSYEQYF TGTGCCAGCAGCACAAGACAGGGGAGGAAGTCCTACGAGCAGTACTTC
TRBJ1-2 TRBV9 16 . TRBD1 CATSPGTGLKNYGYTF TGTGCCACTTCTCCCGGGACAGGGTTGAAGAACTATGGCTACACCTTC
TRBJ2-1 TRBV11-1 13 . TRBD1 CAGRDRGKDEQFF TGTGCCGGCCGGGACAGGGGGAAAGATGAGCAGTTCTTC
TRBJ2-2 TRBV30 13 . . CAWSDKGTGELFF TGTGCCTGGAGTGACAAGGGGACCGGGGAGCTGTTTTTT
TRBJ2-1 TRBV19 13 . TRBD2 CASSASGYNEQFF TGTGCCAGTAGCGCTAGCGGCTACAATGAGCAGTTCTTC
TRBJ1-1 TRBV14 15 . TRBD1 CASSHLNSGGTEAFF TGTGCCAGCAGCCACCTTAACTCAGGGGGCACTGAAGCTTTCTTT
TRBJ2-2 TRBV5-1 13 . . CASSLTGYEELFF TGCGCCAGCAGCCTAACAGGGTATGAGGAGCTGTTTTTT
TRBJ2-3 TRBV5-6 12 . . CASSPLGDTQYF TGTGCCAGCAGCCCACTCGGGGATACGCAGTATTTT
TRBJ2-7 TRBV18 15 . . CASSWRLSRFYEQYF TGTGCCAGCTCCTGGAGGCTGAGTCGATTCTACGAGCAGTACTTC
TRBJ2-7 TRBV6-1 13 . . CASSEGPIYEQYF TGTGCCAGCAGTGAAGGGCCGATCTACGAGCAGTACTTC
TRBJ2-5 TRBV5-5 15 . . CASMPRGERWETQYF TGTGCCAGCATGCCCAGGGGAGAGAGGTGGGAGACCCAGTACTTC
TRBJ2-7 TRBV6-1 15 . . CASSEWRDSPYEQYF TGTGCCAGCAGTGAATGGCGGGACAGCCCCTACGAGCAGTACTTC
TRBJ2-7 TRBV7-8 14 . . CASSPGDNSYEQYF TGTGCCAGCAGCCCAGGGGACAACTCCTACGAGCAGTACTTC
TRBJ2-7 TRBV28 13 . TRBD1 CASTPGQGYEQYF TGTGCCAGCACTCCGGGACAGGGATACGAGCAGTACTTC
TRBJ1-1 TRBV7-6 14 . . CASSLGSRGTEAFF TGTGCCAGCAGCTTAGGTTCCAGGGGCACTGAAGCTTTCTTT
TRBJ1-2 TRBV19 13 . TRBD1 CASSMGQSYGYTF TGTGCCAGTAGTATGGGACAGTCCTATGGCTACACCTTC
TRBJ2-5 TRBV4-3 14 . . CASSQYWAGETQYF TGCGCCAGCAGCCAATATTGGGCAGGAGAGACCCAGTACTTC
TRBJ2-7 TRBV6-5 15 . . CASSYGAGRPYEQYF TGTGCCAGCAGTTACGGGGCGGGACGGCCCTACGAGCAGTACTTC
TRBJ2-7 TRBV4-2 16 . TRBD1 CASSQDGVDRVYEQYF TGTGCCAGCAGCCAAGATGGGGTGGACAGGGTGTACGAGCAGTACTTC
TRBJ2-7 TRBV2 15 . TRBD1 CASSEAGTGTYEQYF TGTGCCAGCAGTGAAGCCGGGACAGGTACCTACGAGCAGTACTTC
TRBJ1-3 TRBV29-1 15 . TRBD1 CSARGQGRSGNTIYF TGCAGCGCCCGAGGACAGGGGAGATCTGGAAACACCATATATTTT
TRBJ2-7 TRBV4-3 17 . TRBD2 CASSPGLAGVSGYEQYF TGCGCCAGCAGCCCCGGACTAGCGGGAGTGTCAGGCTACGAGCAGTACTTC
TRBJ2-7 TRBV19 11 . . CASRSAAEQYF TGTGCCAGTAGATCTGCGGCCGAGCAGTACTTC